The text below deals with one T cell receptor beta chain. J gave up 0 bases and V 6 bases, and 18 bases lay outside the gene matches. Germline V gives CDR1 MNHEY, CDR2 SVGEGT. CDR3 length: 21 residues. The sample belongs to a study of T-cell reconstitution after alpha-beta-depleted transplantation in children. Unique molecular identifiers were incorporated when the TCRbeta library was constructed. From the PCR reads, TCRdb called clonotypes with MiXCR, one entry per CDR3 protein. The sample yields about 420,000 distinct CDR3 sequences, about a tenth seen once. The sequenced sample was PBMCs from the stem cell graft donor, obtained from the stem cell graft. The J gene is TRBJ2-3, the V gene TRBV6-2 or TRBV6-3; 13 bases are shared with TRBD2. The clonotype comes from a human donor who donated a stem cell graft to a child with acute myeloid leukemia. The CDR3 nucleotides are TGTGCCAGCAGCCTGTCTTATGGGACTAGCGGGGAACTTACTAGCACAGATACGCAGTATTTT. It translates to CASSLSYGTSGELTSTDTQYF.